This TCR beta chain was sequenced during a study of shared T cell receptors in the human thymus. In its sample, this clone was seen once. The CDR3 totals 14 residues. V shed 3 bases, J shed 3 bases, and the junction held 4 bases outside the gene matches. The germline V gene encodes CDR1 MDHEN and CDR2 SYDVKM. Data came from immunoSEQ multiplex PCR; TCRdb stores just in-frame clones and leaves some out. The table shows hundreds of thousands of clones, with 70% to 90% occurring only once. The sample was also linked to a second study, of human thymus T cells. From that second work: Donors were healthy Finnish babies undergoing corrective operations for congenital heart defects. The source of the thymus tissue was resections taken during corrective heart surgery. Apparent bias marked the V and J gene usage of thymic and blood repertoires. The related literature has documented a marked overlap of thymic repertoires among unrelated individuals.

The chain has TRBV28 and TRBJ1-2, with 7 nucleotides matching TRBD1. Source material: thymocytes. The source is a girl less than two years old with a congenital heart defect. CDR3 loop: CASSFARGDYGYTF. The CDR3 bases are TGTGCCAGCAGTTTTGCCAGGGGGGACTATGGCTACACCTTC.